One sample yielded the 20 T cell receptor beta chains listed below, sequenced in a study of T cell repertoires in cytomegalovirus infection. TCRdb re-derived calls from the reads in MiXCR, one entry per CDR3 protein. The table has around 570,000 distinct CDR3 sequences, under 45% seen once. These receptors' antigens are unknown. The material was cultured PBMCs, obtained from culture after CMV antigen stimulation. The receptors shown here come from a human donor in good health (CMV status not recorded). Some clones in this sample may be carry-over from other donors' samples.

The chain uses TRBV27 and TRBJ2-5; D unresolved. Germline-derived CDR1 and CDR2 are MNHEY and SMNVEV (reference sequence). V was clipped by 8 bases and J by 4 bases, with 17 bases between them. This CDR3 spans 14 amino acids. For the CDR3, the DNA is TGTGCCAGCCGGACCCGCGCCACCCCAGAGACCCAGTACTTC. Its translation: CASRTRATPETQYF.

The rearrangement uses TRBV19 and TRBJ2-3, with D tentatively TRBD2 (6 bases). V lost 6 bases to trimming and J lost 2 bases, with 18 bases between them. This CDR3 contains 16 residues. Germline values: CDR1 LNHDA, CDR2 SQIVND (reference sequence). CDR3 sequence: CASSRGPRRDTDTQYF. CDR3 DNA sequence: TGTGCCAGTAGCCGAGGGCCCCGGAGGGACACAGATACGCAGTATTTT. The variable domain in full, completed from reference TRBV19 and TRBJ2-3, reads DGGITQSPKYLFRKEGQNVTLSCEQNLNHDAMYWYRQDPGQGLRLIYYSQIVNDFQKGDIAEGYSVSREKKESFPLTVTSAQKNPTAFYLCASSRGPRRDTDTQYFGPGTRLTVL.

The sample holds many counts of this clonotype. The rearrangement joins TRBV7-2 to TRBJ2-1; no clear D gene. V lost 6 bases and J lost 3, with 12 bases in between. CDR3 length: 14 amino acids. CDR1 and CDR2 from the germline V gene are SGHTA and FQGNSA. CDR3 nucleotide sequence: TGTGCCAGCAGGCGGACCCGCGGCTACAATGAGCAGTTCTTC. It codes for CASRRTRGYNEQFF.

The rearrangement joins TRBV7-4 to TRBJ2-5, with D possibly being TRBD1 (5 bases). The CDR3 runs 17 residues. From germline, CDR1 is SGHVT and CDR2 SQSDAQ. V lost 3 bases, J lost 1 base, and 18 bases lay in between. This CDR3 reads CASSFWGPRQIQETQYF. DNA for the CDR3: TGTGCCAGCAGCTTTTGGGGTCCCCGACAGATCCAAGAGACCCAGTACTTC.

There are a few counts of this clonotype. CDR3 residues: CASSSLVSGELFF. The CDR3 DNA is TGTGCCAGCAGCTCTCTCGTCTCCGGGGAGCTGTTTTTT. The V call is TRBV7-7, the J call TRBJ2-2; no clear D. The CDR3 has 13 amino acids. The ends were cut back, 4 bases at V and 6 bases at J, with 9 bases in the middle. Looked up from germline, CDR1 is SSHAT and CDR2 is FNYEAQ (reference sequence).

CDR3 nucleotide sequence: TGTGCCAGCAGCCAAGACGGGGAGGCCGAGCAGTACTTC. This gives the protein CASSQDGEAEQYF. The rearrangement joins TRBV7-8 to TRBJ2-7; D perhaps matches TRBD2 (6 bases). The V gene's germline CDR1 is SGHVS and CDR2 FQNEAQ. This CDR3 contains 13 residues. The V end was cut by 5 bases, the J end by 6 bases, with 14 bases between. The full variable domain, completed using reference TRBV7-8 and TRBJ2-7, is GAGVSQSPRYKVAKRGQDVALRCDPISGHVSLFWYQQALGQGPEFLTYFQNEAQLDKSGLPSDRFFAERPEGSVSTLKIQRTQQEDSAVYLCASSQDGEAEQYFGPGTRLTVT.

The gene calls are TRBV19 and TRBJ1-5; the D is unclear. Trimming cost V 8 bases and J 0 bases, with 14 bases left between them. The CDR3 contains 15 residues. Germline V CDR1 and CDR2: LNHDA, SQIVND (reference sequence). CDR3 nucleotides: TGTGCCAGTGCGGGGAGAGGTTCTAGCAATCAGCCCCAGCATTTT. It codes for CASAGRGSSNQPQHF.

CDR3 region: CASSLSAGGNSPLHF. The CDR3 DNA follows: TGTGCCAGCAGCTTATCGGCGGGGGGTAATTCACCCCTCCACTTT. The J gene is TRBJ1-6, the V gene TRBV7-7; possibly TRBD1 for D (5 bases). The germline gives CDR1 SSHAT, CDR2 FNYEAQ (reference sequence). CDR3 length: 15 residues. V lost 2 bases, J lost 6 bases, and 11 bases lay in between.

The chain employs TRBV3-1 and TRBJ1-6; no clear D gene. V lost 4 bases and J lost 0, with 7 bases in between. The length of the CDR3 is 15 residues. Germline V CDR1 and CDR2: LGHDT, YNNKEL (reference sequence). The CDR3 spells CASSLSDSYNSPLHF. Written as DNA, the CDR3 is TGTGCCAGCAGCCTTAGTGACTCCTATAATTCACCCCTCCACTTT. Complete variable domain (other parts from reference TRBV3-1 and TRBJ1-6): DTAVSQTPKYLVTQMGNDKSIKCEQNLGHDTMYWYKQDSKKFLKIMFSYNNKELIINETVPNRFSPKSPDKAHLNLHINSLELGDSAVYFCASSLSDSYNSPLHFGNGTRLTVT.

The genes are TRBV7-2 and TRBJ2-3; D tentatively reads TRBD1 or TRBD2 (6 bases each). CDR3 length: 16 amino acids. The germline V gene has CDR1 SGHTA and CDR2 FQGNSA. V was trimmed by 0 bases and J by 0 bases, leaving 10 bases between them. Here the CDR3 DNA reads TGTGCCAGCAGCTTAGCCGGGGGCCTTAGCACAGATACGCAGTATTTT. As protein: CASSLAGGLSTDTQYF.

This clonotype was picked up many times. The chain employs TRBV7-2 and TRBJ1-1; D may be TRBD1 (5 bases). Germline V gene sequence: CDR1 SGHTA, CDR2 FQGNSA. This CDR3 is 14 amino acids long. V was shortened by 0 bases and J by 4 bases, with 9 bases between the two germline ends. The CDR3 DNA reads TGTGCCAGCAGCTTAGCAGGGGCCATCACTGAAGCTTTCTTT. This gives the protein CASSLAGAITEAFF.

The chain links TRBV7-9 to TRBJ2-3, with 8 nucleotides matching TRBD2. CDR1 is SEHNR, CDR2 FQNEAQ, per germline (reference sequence). Losses at the gene ends were 5 bases for V and 5 bases for J; bases not matched to a gene: 9. The CDR3 is made up of 15 amino acids. CDR3 loop: CASSTIGLAGDTQYF. The DNA of the CDR3 is TGTGCCAGCAGCACAATCGGGCTAGCGGGAGATACGCAGTATTTT.

The table lists this clonotype with a few counts. This chain uses TRBV28 with TRBJ1-2; TRBD1 might be the D (5 bases). Trimming left V 3 bases short and J 6 bases short, with 32 bases between. The germline V gene encodes CDR1 MDHEN and CDR2 SYDVKM. This CDR3 spans 20 amino acids. CDR3 in amino acids: CASSFRLGVWGHYTADGYTF. As DNA, the CDR3 is TGTGCCAGCAGTTTTAGATTGGGTGTTTGGGGCCACTATACGGCGGATGGCTACACCTTC.

This clonotype was seen only a few times. The chain has TRBV19 and TRBJ2-5; a possible D gene is TRBD1 (6 bases). Germline lookup yields CDR1 LNHDA and CDR2 SQIVND (reference sequence). The CDR3 has 16 residues. Trimming took 4 bases from V and 0 from J, leaving 15 bases between them. DNA for the CDR3: TGTGCCAGTAGTAACCTAATTGGGGGCGACCAAGAGACCCAGTACTTC. Translation gives CASSNLIGGDQETQYF.

This chain links TRBV19 with TRBJ2-2; no clear D. CDR3 length: 11 amino acids. V lost 7 bases and J lost 7, with 7 bases in between. Germline V gives CDR1 LNHDA, CDR2 SQIVND (reference sequence). The chain's CDR3 is CASTLHGELFF. The CDR3 nucleotides read TGTGCCAGTACCCTTCACGGGGAGCTGTTTTTT.

This sequence joins TRBV7-3 and TRBJ2-7; D might be TRBD1 (5 bases). Per germline, CDR1 SGHTA and CDR2 FQGTGA. Trimming removed 5 bases at V and 2 bases at J, with 13 bases between. This CDR3 has 14 residues. The DNA for the CDR3 is TGTGCCAGCAGCATACTCGACAGAGCCTACGAGCAGTACTTC. It is translated as CASSILDRAYEQYF.

The V call is TRBV4-2, the J call TRBJ2-3, with 12 bases identical to TRBD2. CDR1 LGHNA and CDR2 YNFKEQ come from the germline V gene. This CDR3 comprises 18 residues. V was pared by 3 bases and J by 0 bases, with 7 bases of the junction left unmatched. The CDR3 DNA is TGTGCCAGCAGCCAGGGAGGACTAGCGGGGACTAGCACAGATACGCAGTATTTT. This translates into CASSQGGLAGTSTDTQYF.

This clonotype was counted only a few times. CDR3 bases: TGTGCCAGCAGCCAATTTAGGGGACCTTACTACGAGCAGTACTTC. This translates into CASSQFRGPYYEQYF. This sequence joins TRBV7-8 and TRBJ2-7; D may correspond to TRBD1 or TRBD2 (5 bases each). Germline loops: CDR1 SGHVS, CDR2 FQNEAQ. There are 15 residues in the CDR3. Trimming cost V 5 bases and J 3 bases, with 17 bases left between them.

This chain joins TRBV12-3 or TRBV12-4 and TRBJ2-3; D is undetermined. V dropped 2 bases and J dropped 0 bases, with 15 bases sitting between them. The CDR3 is 17 residues long. CDR3 bases: TGTGCCAGCAGTTTAAGGGCGGAACTCTCTAGCACAGATACGCAGTATTTT. It codes for CASSLRAELSSTDTQYF.

The chain has TRBV27 and TRBJ1-4; TRBD1 aligns across 9 bases. The germline V gene has CDR1 MNHEY and CDR2 SMNVEV (reference sequence). V was clipped by 5 bases and J by 7 bases; unmatched bases: 8. CDR3 length: 15 amino acids. The CDR3 protein is CASSRRDRAGEKLFF. For the CDR3, the DNA is TGTGCCAGCAGTAGAAGGGACAGGGCAGGTGAAAAACTGTTTTTT.